The 5 T cell receptor beta chains presented below share a single source sample, sequenced in a study of shared clonotypes between healthy human individuals. The data were produced by immunoSEQ multiplex PCR, yet TCRdb's version contains in-frame clones alone and is incomplete. Of 800,000 to 1,200,000 clones in the sample, approximately 80% were seen once. Specimen: memory CD4+ T cells from PBMCs. As to subset: CD45RA-negative fraction. The origin of the receptors is a man aged 18 to 35 in good health. Some clones in this sample may be carry-over from other donors' samples.

The rearrangement links TRBV5-5 to TRBJ1-5; tentative D call: TRBD1 (5 bases). Germline CDR1 is SGHKS and CDR2 is YYEKEE (reference sequence). The V gene lost 0 bases and the J gene lost 3 bases, with 10 bases spanning the gap. This CDR3 contains 15 residues. In DNA, the CDR3 is TGTGCCAGCAGCTTGGAGGCTGGGACCAATCAGCCCCAGCATTTT. Translating it yields CASSLEAGTNQPQHF.

V is TRBV5-4 and J is TRBJ2-1; 11 positions agree with TRBD2. CDR3 length: 15 residues. V shed 4 bases and J 8 bases; nucleotides not matched to a gene: 8. Germline V gene lookup returns CDR1 SGHNT and CDR2 YYREEE (reference sequence). This chain's CDR3 is CASSRTSGSSDEQFF. The CDR3 nucleotides are TGTGCCAGCAGCCGAACTAGCGGGAGTTCAGATGAGCAGTTCTTC.

The V and J genes are TRBV5-1 and TRBJ2-5, with 12 bases identical to TRBD2. Trimming at V came to 3 bases and at J to 2 bases, leaving 2 bases not matched to a gene. This CDR3 is 15 amino acids long. Germline V gene data show CDR1 as SGHRS and CDR2 as YFSETQ. The CDR3 nucleotides are TGCGCCAGCAGCTATGGACTAGCGGGGCAAGAGACCCAGTACTTC. Protein sequence: CASSYGLAGQETQYF.

The chain is built from TRBV5-1 and TRBJ2-1, with 8 bases that match TRBD2. V gave up 1 base and J gave up 4 bases; unmatched junction bases: 7. The length of the CDR3 is 16 residues. CDR1 is SGHRS, CDR2 YFSETQ, per germline. The CDR3 reads CASSLMTGGLYNEQFF. For the CDR3, the DNA is TGCGCCAGCAGCTTGATGACGGGAGGGTTATACAATGAGCAGTTCTTC. Full variable domain (outside the CDR3, taken from reference TRBV5-1 and TRBJ2-1): KAGVTQTPRYLIKTRGQQVTLSCSPISGHRSVSWYQQTPGQGLQFLFEYFSETQRNKGNFPGRFSGRQFSNSRSEMNVSTLELGDSALYLCASSLMTGGLYNEQFFGPGTRLTVL.

In this sample, this clone turned up once. The chain is built from TRBV7-6 and TRBJ2-1, with D perhaps TRBD2 (5 bases). The CDR3 is made up of 13 amino acids. CDR1 and CDR2 from the germline V gene are SGHVS and FNYEAQ. Trimming took off 5 bases at V and 5 bases at J, with 10 bases between the two ends. The CDR3 protein is CASSRGQNNEQFF. The CDR3 DNA follows: TGTGCCAGCAGCCGCGGGCAAAACAATGAGCAGTTCTTC.